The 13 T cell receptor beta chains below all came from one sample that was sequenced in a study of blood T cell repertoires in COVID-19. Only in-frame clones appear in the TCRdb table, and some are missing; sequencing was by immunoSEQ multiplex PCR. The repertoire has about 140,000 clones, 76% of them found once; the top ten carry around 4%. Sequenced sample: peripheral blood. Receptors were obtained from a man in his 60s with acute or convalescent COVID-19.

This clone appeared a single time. The CDR3 here is CASSQNLYSGTSISYNEQFF. The CDR3 DNA follows: TGCGCCAGCAGTCAAAACCTTTACTCCGGGACTTCAATCTCCTACAATGAGCAGTTCTTC. The chain links TRBV23-1 to TRBJ2-1, with TRBD2 as a possible D gene (6 bases). TRBV23-1 is reported as an ORF; its role is uncertain. CDR3 length: 20 amino acids. V shed 2 bases and J shed 0 bases, with 23 bases lying between them.

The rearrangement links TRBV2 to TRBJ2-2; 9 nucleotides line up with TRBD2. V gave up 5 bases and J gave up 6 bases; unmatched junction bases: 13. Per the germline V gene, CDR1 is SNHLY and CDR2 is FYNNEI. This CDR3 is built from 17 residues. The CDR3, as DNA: TGTGCCAGCAGTAAACCAGGGGGTAGCGGGAGATCCGGGGAGCTGTTTTTT. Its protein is CASSKPGGSGRSGELFF. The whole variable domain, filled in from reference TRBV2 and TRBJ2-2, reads EPEVTQTPSHQVTQMGQEVILRCVPISNHLYFYWYRQILGQKVEFLVSFYNNEISEKSEIFDDQFSVERPDGSNFTLKIRSTKLEDSAMYFCASSKPGGSGRSGELFFGEGSRLTVL.

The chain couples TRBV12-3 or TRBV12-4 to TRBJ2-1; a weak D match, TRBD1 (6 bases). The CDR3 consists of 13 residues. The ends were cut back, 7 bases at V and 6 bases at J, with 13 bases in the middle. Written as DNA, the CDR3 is TGTGCCAGCAATCCAACAGGGAGCAATGAGCAGTTCTTC. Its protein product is CASNPTGSNEQFF.

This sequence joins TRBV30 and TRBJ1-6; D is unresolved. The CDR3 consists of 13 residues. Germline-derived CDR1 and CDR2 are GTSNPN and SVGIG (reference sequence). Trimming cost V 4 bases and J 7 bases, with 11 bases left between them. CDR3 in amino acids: CAWTLLGNSPLHF. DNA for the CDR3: TGTGCCTGGACTTTACTAGGGAATTCACCCCTCCACTTT.

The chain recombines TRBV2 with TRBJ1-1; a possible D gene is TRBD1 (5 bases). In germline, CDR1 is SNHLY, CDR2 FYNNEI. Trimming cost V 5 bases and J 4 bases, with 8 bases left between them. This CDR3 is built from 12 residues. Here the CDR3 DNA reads TGTGCCAGCAGTCGGGACTTCACTGAAGCTTTCTTT. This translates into CASSRDFTEAFF.

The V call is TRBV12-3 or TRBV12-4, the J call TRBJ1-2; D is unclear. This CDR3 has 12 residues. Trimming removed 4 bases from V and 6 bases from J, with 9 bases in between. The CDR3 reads CASSSVPDGYTF. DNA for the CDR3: TGTGCCAGCAGTTCCGTGCCAGATGGCTACACCTTC.

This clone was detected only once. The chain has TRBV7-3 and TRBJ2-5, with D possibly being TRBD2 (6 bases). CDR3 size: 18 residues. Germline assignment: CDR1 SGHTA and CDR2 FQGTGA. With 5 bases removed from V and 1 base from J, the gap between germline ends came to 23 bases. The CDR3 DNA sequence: TGTGCCAGCAGCCTCGGGGGTTCGGTGGCGCCGACCCAAGAGACCCAGTACTTC. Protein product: CASSLGGSVAPTQETQYF.

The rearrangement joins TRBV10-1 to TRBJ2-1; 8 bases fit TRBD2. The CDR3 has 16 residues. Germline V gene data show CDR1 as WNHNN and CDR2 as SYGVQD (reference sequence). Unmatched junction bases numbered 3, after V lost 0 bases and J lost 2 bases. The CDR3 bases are TGCGCCAGCAGTGAGTCAGGTAGCGGGACCTACAATGAGCAGTTCTTC. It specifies CASSESGSGTYNEQFF.

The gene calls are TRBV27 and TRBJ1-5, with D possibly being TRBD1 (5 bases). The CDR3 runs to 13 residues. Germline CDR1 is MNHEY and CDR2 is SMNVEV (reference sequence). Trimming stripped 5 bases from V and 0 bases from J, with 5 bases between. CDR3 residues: CASSQGSNQPQHF. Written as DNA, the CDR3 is TGTGCCAGCAGTCAGGGTAGCAATCAGCCCCAGCATTTT.

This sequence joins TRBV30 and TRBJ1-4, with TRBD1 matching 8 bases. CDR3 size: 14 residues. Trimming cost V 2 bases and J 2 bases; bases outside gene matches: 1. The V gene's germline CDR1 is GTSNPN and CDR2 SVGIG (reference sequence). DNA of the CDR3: TGTGCCTGGAGTAGACAGGGGACTAATGAAAAACTGTTTTTT. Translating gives CAWSRQGTNEKLFF. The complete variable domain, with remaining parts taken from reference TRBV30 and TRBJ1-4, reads SQTIHQWPATLVQPVGSPLSLECTVEGTSNPNLYWYRQAAGRGLQLLFYSVGIGQISSEVPQNLSASRPQDRQFILSSKKLLLSDSGFYLCAWSRQGTNEKLFFGSGTQLSVL.

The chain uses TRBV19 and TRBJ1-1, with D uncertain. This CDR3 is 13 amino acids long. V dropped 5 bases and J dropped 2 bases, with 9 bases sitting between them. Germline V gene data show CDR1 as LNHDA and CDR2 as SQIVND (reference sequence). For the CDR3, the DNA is TGTGCCAGTAGTTATCAGGTTAACACTGAAGCTTTCTTT. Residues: CASSYQVNTEAFF.

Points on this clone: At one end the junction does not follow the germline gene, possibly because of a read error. This CDR3 reads CASSQDPSGYNKQFF. The CDR3 nucleotides read TGTGCCAGCAGCCAAGATCCTAGCGGATACAATAAGCAGTTCTTC. V and J are TRBV14 and TRBJ2-1, with 7 bases lining up with TRBD2. The CDR3 covers 15 residues. Germline CDR1 and CDR2: SGHDN and FVKESK.

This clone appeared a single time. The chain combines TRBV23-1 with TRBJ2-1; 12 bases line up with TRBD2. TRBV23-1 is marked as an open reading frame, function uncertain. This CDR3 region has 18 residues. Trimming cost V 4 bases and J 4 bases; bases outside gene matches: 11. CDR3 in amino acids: CASSPGLAGGPLYNEQFF. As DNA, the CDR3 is TGCGCCAGCAGTCCGGGTCTAGCGGGAGGGCCGCTTTACAATGAGCAGTTCTTC.